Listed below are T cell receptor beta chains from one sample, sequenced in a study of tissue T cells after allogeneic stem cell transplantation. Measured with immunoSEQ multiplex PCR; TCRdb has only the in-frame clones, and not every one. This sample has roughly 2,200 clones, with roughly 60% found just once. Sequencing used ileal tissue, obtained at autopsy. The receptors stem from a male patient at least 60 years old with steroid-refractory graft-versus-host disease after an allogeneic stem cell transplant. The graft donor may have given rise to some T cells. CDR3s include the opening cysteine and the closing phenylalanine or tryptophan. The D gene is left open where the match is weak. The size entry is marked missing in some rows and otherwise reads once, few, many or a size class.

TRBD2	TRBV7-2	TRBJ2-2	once	CASSYSGGSGELFF	TGTGCCAGCAGCTATAGCGGGGGGTCCGGGGAGCTGTTTTTT
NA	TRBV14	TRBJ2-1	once	CASSRRVGETYNEQFF	TGTGCCAGCAGCCGGAGGGTCGGTGAGACCTACAATGAGCAGTTCTTC
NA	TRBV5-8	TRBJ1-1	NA	CASSFPNPVAEAFF	TGTGCCAGCAGCTTCCCCAACCCGGTGGCTGAAGCTTTCTTT
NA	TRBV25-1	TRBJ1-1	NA	CASSERLDSYTEAFF	TGTGCCAGCAGTGAACGACTGGACAGCTACACTGAAGCTTTCTTT
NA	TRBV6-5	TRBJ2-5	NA	CASSPQGRRGETQYF	TGTGCCAGCAGTCCTCAGGGGAGGCGGGGAGAGACCCAGTACTTC
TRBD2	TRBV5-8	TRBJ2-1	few	CASSPGTSGYREQFF	TGTGCCAGCAGCCCCGGGACTAGCGGGTATAGAGAGCAGTTCTTC
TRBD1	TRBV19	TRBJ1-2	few	CASSWTGAYGYTF	TGTGCCAGTAGTTGGACAGGAGCTTATGGCTACACCTTC
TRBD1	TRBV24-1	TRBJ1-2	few	CATSDSRQGFGYTF	TGTGCCACCAGTGATTCCCGACAGGGTTTTGGCTACACCTTC
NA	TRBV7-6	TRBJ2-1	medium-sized	CASSLRPPKENNEQFF	TGTGCCAGCAGCCTTCGACCACCGAAAGAAAACAATGAGCAGTTCTTC
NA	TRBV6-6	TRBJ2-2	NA	CASTGTGELFF	TGTGCCAGCACCGGCACCGGGGAGCTGTTTTTT
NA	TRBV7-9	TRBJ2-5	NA	CASSGNHQETQYF	TGTGCCAGCTCGGGAAATCACCAAGAGACCCAGTACTTC
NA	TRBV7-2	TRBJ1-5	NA	CASSYQGTGPQHF	TGTGCCAGCAGCTACCAGGGAACAGGGCCCCAGCATTTT
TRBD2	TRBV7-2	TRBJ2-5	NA	CASSLGRGDRETQYF	TGTGCCAGCAGCTTAGGGCGGGGGGATCGGGAGACCCAGTACTTC
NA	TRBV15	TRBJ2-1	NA	CATSRDRGFDEQFF	TGTGCCACCAGCAGAGATAGGGGTTTCGATGAGCAGTTCTTC
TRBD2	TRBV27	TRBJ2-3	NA	CASRGGGNTDTQYF	TGTGCCAGCAGGGGGGGAGGGAACACAGATACGCAGTATTTT